This T cell receptor beta chain is drawn from a study of cytomegalovirus exposure and HLA in healthy donors. PCR amplification relied on 60 Vbeta primers (plus 13 Jbeta primers). Profiled with immunoSEQ multiplex PCR; TCRdb holds only in-frame clones, not every one. The table has 200,000 to 250,000 clones, less than 85% seen once. The specimen sequenced was PBMCs. The source of this sequence is a man aged 18 to 35 in good health and CMV-seronegative.

The CDR3 nucleotides read TGCGCCAGCAGCTTGGGGGAAGGGAGTCATCAGCCCCAGCATTTT. Protein: CASSLGEGSHQPQHF. V usage is TRBV5-1 and J usage is TRBJ1-5; no reliable D call. V was pared by 0 bases and J by 5 bases, with 12 bases between. Germline CDR1 and CDR2: SGHRS and YFSETQ. The CDR3 covers 15 residues.